A single sample gave rise to the 29 T cell receptor beta chains below, sequenced in a study of PD-L1 blockade in urothelial cancer. Sequencing used immunoSEQ multiplex PCR; TCRdb keeps in-frame clones, though not all of them. Of about 120,000 clones listed, 85% to 90% are singletons. Time point in this sample: peripheral blood 6 weeks after treatment start. The source was PBMCs, collected around atezolizumab (anti-PD-L1) treatment. The receptors derive from a man aged 60 to 69 with urothelial cancer.

The chain carries TRBV28 and TRBJ2-4; the match to TRBD1 covers 9 bases. V gave up 3 bases and J gave up 8 bases; unmatched junction bases: 8. The CDR3 spans 15 residues. The germline CDR1 and CDR2 sequences are MDHEN and SYDVKM. In DNA, the CDR3 is TGTGCCAGCAGTTTTGGGGGGACAGGGAGGGACATTCAGTACTTC. Its protein is CASSFGGTGRDIQYF.

This chain joins TRBV9 and TRBJ1-1, with 7 bases lining up with TRBD1. The CDR3 totals 15 residues. The V gene end was trimmed by 3 bases and the J gene end by 6 bases; junction bases not matched to a gene: 11. Germline V gene sequence: CDR1 SGDLS, CDR2 YYNGEE. The CDR3 coding sequence is TGTGCCAGCAGCGACCGGGACAGCCCGGGGGCTGAAGCTTTCTTT. As protein: CASSDRDSPGAEAFF.

This chain joins TRBV6-1 and TRBJ2-7; weak D call: TRBD1 (6 bases). The germline V gene encodes CDR1 MNHNS and CDR2 SASEGT. Trimming removed 4 bases from V and 0 bases from J, with 13 bases in between. The CDR3 covers 15 residues. The CDR3: CASSAAGDPSYEQYF. DNA for the CDR3: TGTGCCAGCAGTGCCGCAGGGGATCCCTCCTACGAGCAGTACTTC.

The rearrangement links TRBV10-3 to TRBJ2-2; the match to TRBD1 covers 8 bases. The J segment lost 5 bases and the V segment lost 6 bases, leaving 11 bases of the junction unmatched. CDR1 and CDR2 from the germline V gene are ENHRY and SYGVKD. This CDR3 has 16 amino acids. CDR3 sequence reads: CAIRSDRDGRTGELFF. DNA for the CDR3: TGTGCCATCAGGTCGGACAGGGATGGTAGGACCGGGGAGCTGTTTTTT.

The chain uses TRBV11-3 and TRBJ2-7; TRBD1 might be the D (5 bases). The CDR3 extends over 12 amino acids. Trimming left V 3 bases short and J 3 bases short, with 6 bases between. Germline loops: CDR1 SGHNT, CDR2 YENEEA. The CDR3 protein is CASSLTVYEQYF. The CDR3 DNA reads as TGTGCCAGCAGCTTGACAGTCTACGAGCAGTACTTC.

The chain is built from TRBV2 and TRBJ2-1; 11 positions agree with TRBD1. The CDR3 is 14 residues long. V was pared by 5 bases and J by 8 bases, with 5 bases of the junction left unmatched. From germline, CDR1 is SNHLY and CDR2 FYNNEI. The CDR3 bases are TGTGCCAGCAGTATCCGGGACAGGGGGGATGAGCAGTTCTTC. It yields the protein CASSIRDRGDEQFF. Complete variable domain (other parts from reference TRBV2 and TRBJ2-1): EPEVTQTPSHQVTQMGQEVILRCVPISNHLYFYWYRQILGQKVEFLVSFYNNEISEKSEIFDDQFSVERPDGSNFTLKIRSTKLEDSAMYFCASSIRDRGDEQFFGPGTRLTVL.

The chain's CDR3 is CASGNGRGSQYF. The CDR3 nucleotides read TGTGCCAGCGGGAATGGGCGGGGGTCGCAGTATTTT. The chain combines TRBV9 with TRBJ2-3; 7 bases are a match to TRBD2. The CDR3 is 12 amino acids. After removal of 7 bases from V and 10 bases from J, the junction contained 9 bases not matched to a gene. Germline lookup yields CDR1 SGDLS and CDR2 YYNGEE.

This sequence joins TRBV27 and TRBJ2-7, with TRBD2 matching 8 bases. Germline V gene lookup returns CDR1 MNHEY and CDR2 SMNVEV (reference sequence). The V gene end was trimmed by 5 bases and the J gene end by 5 bases; junction bases not matched to a gene: 11. The CDR3 totals 15 residues. CDR3: CASSRFGLAGNEQYF. For the CDR3, the DNA is TGTGCCAGCAGTCGTTTCGGGCTAGCGGGTAACGAGCAGTACTTC.

This chain connects TRBV5-1 to TRBJ2-3, with D unresolved. Germline CDR1 SGHRS, CDR2 YFSETQ. This CDR3 comprises 15 residues. Deletions cut 4 bases from V and 0 bases from J, with 12 bases between. In DNA, the CDR3 is TGCGCCAGCAGCAGGAGCGAGCCTAGCACAGATACGCAGTATTTT. This sequence encodes CASSRSEPSTDTQYF.

The CDR3 spells CASTPSEASSYNSPLHF. CDR3 nucleotides: TGTGCCAGCACCCCCTCGGAGGCGAGCTCCTATAATTCACCCCTCCACTTT. V and J are TRBV27 and TRBJ1-6; D unclear. The V gene's germline CDR1 is MNHEY and CDR2 SMNVEV (reference sequence). This CDR3 has 17 amino acids. V was cut by 7 bases and J by 0 bases, with 16 bases left in between.

This clone appeared a single time. The sample holds other DNA sequences that translate to the same CDR3. The chain employs TRBV5-1 and TRBJ1-3; D gene ambiguous. Trimming stripped 2 bases from V and 0 bases from J, with 6 bases between. Germline-derived CDR1 and CDR2 are SGHRS and YFSETQ. CDR3 size: 14 residues. The CDR3 DNA follows: TGCGCCAGCAGCTTAGACATCTCTGGAAACACCATATATTTT. It yields the protein CASSLDISGNTIYF.

The chain recombines TRBV4-1 with TRBJ2-7; 11 positions agree with TRBD1. The V gene's germline CDR1 is MGHRA and CDR2 YSYEKL. The length of the CDR3 is 14 residues. Trimming cost V 4 bases and J 4 bases; bases outside gene matches: 3. CDR3 protein: CASSPWDRGYEQYF. The DNA for the CDR3 is TGCGCCAGCAGCCCTTGGGACAGGGGGTACGAGCAGTACTTC.

This sequence joins TRBV5-1 and TRBJ2-7, with TRBD1 matching 10 bases. The germline V gene encodes CDR1 SGHRS and CDR2 YFSETQ. V shed 4 bases, J shed 2 bases, and the junction held 12 bases outside the gene matches. The CDR3 spans 17 residues. The CDR3 DNA reads as TGCGCCAGCAGCCGGATACCGGGACAGGGGATGGCCTACGAGCAGTACTTC. Translation gives CASSRIPGQGMAYEQYF.

V and J are TRBV6-1 and TRBJ2-5; TRBD2 matches at 10 bases. The length of the CDR3 is 17 residues. Germline CDR1 and CDR2: MNHNS and SASEGT. Losses at the gene ends were 3 bases for V and 0 bases for J; bases not matched to a gene: 7. The CDR3 spells CASSDSLSGGDQETQYF. The CDR3 bases are TGTGCCAGCAGTGATTCCCTAAGCGGGGGGGACCAAGAGACCCAGTACTTC.

Comments on this clone: The same CDR3 can be traced to other DNA sequences in this sample. The chain recombines TRBV5-1 with TRBJ2-3, with D hard to call. Trimming left V 2 bases short and J 2 bases short, with 9 bases between. The CDR3 spans 14 residues. Germline V gene sequence: CDR1 SGHRS, CDR2 YFSETQ. CDR3 nucleotide sequence: TGCGCCAGCAGCTTATTGGCAGACACAGATACGCAGTATTTT. Amino acids: CASSLLADTDTQYF.

The chain recombines TRBV2 with TRBJ2-1; 11 bases match TRBD2. Losses at the gene ends were 5 bases for V and 10 bases for J; bases not matched to a gene: 10. CDR3 length: 15 residues. The germline V gene encodes CDR1 SNHLY and CDR2 FYNNEI. Here the CDR3 DNA reads TGTGCCAGCAGTCCTCTGACTAGCGGGGCGAAAGAGCAGTTCTTC. Residues: CASSPLTSGAKEQFF. Drawing the rest from reference TRBV2 and TRBJ2-1, the complete variable domain is EPEVTQTPSHQVTQMGQEVILRCVPISNHLYFYWYRQILGQKVEFLVSFYNNEISEKSEIFDDQFSVERPDGSNFTLKIRSTKLEDSAMYFCASSPLTSGAKEQFFGPGTRLTVL.

In its sample, this clone was seen once. The chain combines TRBV7-2 with TRBJ2-6; D remains unclear. The germline CDR1 and CDR2 sequences are SGHTA and FQGNSA. This CDR3 is built from 15 residues. Trimming pared 3 bases from V and 0 bases from J, leaving 6 bases between. The CDR3 is CASSLQASGANVLTF. CDR3 sequence (DNA): TGTGCCAGCAGCTTGCAGGCCTCTGGGGCCAACGTCCTGACTTTC.

The chain carries TRBV5-6 and TRBJ2-7; the D gene is possibly TRBD2 (5 bases). V shed 2 bases and J shed 4 bases, with 13 bases lying between them. CDR3 length equals 14 residues. The germline V gene has CDR1 SGHDT and CDR2 YYEEEE. CDR3 residues: CASSFPLTRYEQYF. The CDR3 nucleotides are TGTGCCAGCAGCTTTCCCCTCACTAGGTACGAGCAGTACTTC.

The gene calls are TRBV7-2 and TRBJ2-1; D call uncertain. The V and J ends lost 0 bases and 7 bases respectively, with 7 bases between them. This CDR3 has 13 residues. From germline, CDR1 is SGHTA and CDR2 FQGNSA. Written as DNA, the CDR3 is TGTGCCAGCAGCTTAGCGTGGGCAAATGAGCAGTTCTTC. It translates to CASSLAWANEQFF. Full variable domain (outside the CDR3, taken from reference TRBV7-2 and TRBJ2-1): GAGVSQSPSNKVTEKGKDVELRCDPISGHTALYWYRQSLGQGLEFLIYFQGNSAPDKSGLPSDRFSAERTGGSVSTLTIQRTQQEDSAVYLCASSLAWANEQFFGPGTRLTVL.

V and J are TRBV4-3 and TRBJ1-3; D is unresolved. Germline V gives CDR1 LGHNA, CDR2 YSLEER. This CDR3 is built from 16 residues. Trimming left V 1 base short and J 2 bases short, with 12 bases between. Here the CDR3 reads CASSQGAQSTGNTIYF. CDR3 coding DNA: TGCGCCAGCAGCCAAGGGGCTCAGAGTACTGGAAACACCATATATTTT.

This clone was seen a single time. The J gene is TRBJ1-3, the V gene TRBV2; D uncertain. The V gene's germline CDR1 is SNHLY and CDR2 FYNNEI. V was cut by 2 bases and J by 0 bases, with 11 bases left in between. The CDR3 covers 16 residues. The CDR3 region is CASSEYGLHSGNTIYF. The CDR3 DNA is TGTGCCAGCAGTGAATACGGGTTACACTCTGGAAACACCATATATTTT.

The chain uses TRBV13 and TRBJ1-1, with D maybe TRBD1 (6 bases). This CDR3 is built from 16 residues. Trimming stripped 5 bases from V and 7 bases from J, with 23 bases between. Per the germline V gene, CDR1 is PRHDT and CDR2 is FYEKMQ (reference sequence). The CDR3 sequence is CASSQHQYGQILEAFF. CDR3 coding DNA: TGTGCCAGCAGCCAACACCAATACGGACAGATCCTTGAAGCTTTCTTT.

The V call is TRBV19, the J call TRBJ2-1; 9 nucleotides agree with TRBD2. The CDR3 covers 16 residues. CDR1 is LNHDA, CDR2 SQIVND, per germline (reference sequence). V trimming: 3 bases; J trimming: 5 bases; junction bases outside the gene matches: 8. The CDR3 region has the DNA TGTGCCAGTAGTATTTCCGTAGCGGGGGTTAACAATGAGCAGTTCTTC. This encodes CASSISVAGVNNEQFF.

This clone was observed a single time. Additional DNA sequences in this sample encode the identical CDR3. This chain joins TRBV5-6 and TRBJ2-7; 8 bases are shared with TRBD2. Germline-derived CDR1 and CDR2 are SGHDT and YYEEEE. The CDR3 covers 15 residues. Trimming took 5 bases from V and 2 from J; bases not matched to a gene: 9. CDR3 sequence: CASSPKAGAPYEQYF. As DNA, the CDR3 is TGTGCCAGCAGTCCCAAAGCGGGAGCCCCCTACGAGCAGTACTTC.

The V call is TRBV19, the J call TRBJ2-3; 8 bases match TRBD1. The CDR3 runs to 15 residues. The V gene's germline CDR1 is LNHDA and CDR2 SQIVND (reference sequence). V shed 5 bases and J 2 bases; nucleotides not matched to a gene: 6. CDR3 coding DNA: TGTGCCAGTAGTCGAATGGGACAGGCCACAGATACGCAGTATTTT. It encodes CASSRMGQATDTQYF.

The chain is built from TRBV13 and TRBJ2-1, with 8 positions matching TRBD1. Trimming removed 0 bases from V and 14 bases from J; junction bases left unmatched: 9. Germline V gene data show CDR1 as PRHDT and CDR2 as FYEKMQ (reference sequence). The CDR3 length is 14 residues. In DNA form, the CDR3 reads TGTGCCAGCAGCTTAGGCCACAACAGGGGGGATAAGTTCTTC. This encodes CASSLGHNRGDKFF.

This chain uses TRBV6-5 with TRBJ1-6; D gene uncertain. Germline V gene sequence: CDR1 MNHEY, CDR2 SVGAGI. The CDR3 is 15 amino acids. The V end was cut by 0 bases, the J end by 5 bases, with 8 bases between. The CDR3 DNA reads TGTGCCAGCAGTTACTCTTACCGGGATAATTCACCCCTCCACTTT. It encodes CASSYSYRDNSPLHF.

The chain couples TRBV18 to TRBJ2-1, with no clear D. The CDR3 is 13 residues long. The V gene lost 1 base and the J gene lost 5 bases, with 6 bases spanning the gap. Germline CDR1 is KGHSH and CDR2 is LQKENI. DNA for the CDR3: TGTGCCAGCTCACCACACCGGGACAATGAGCAGTTCTTC. Translating it yields CASSPHRDNEQFF.

This sequence joins TRBV7-3 and TRBJ2-2, with D possibly matching TRBD1 (6 bases). Looked up from germline, CDR1 is SGHTA and CDR2 is FQGTGA. The CDR3 spans 14 residues. Deletions cut 5 bases from V and 3 bases from J, with 10 bases between. DNA of the CDR3: TGTGCCAGCAGCATTCAGGGGCACACCGGGGAGCTGTTTTTT. Protein product: CASSIQGHTGELFF.